This entry is about one T cell receptor beta chain. The protocol was immunoSEQ multiplex PCR, while the TCRdb copy is restricted to in-frame clones and leaves out a portion. The profile shows some 700,000 clones, around 90% of them singletons. This entry belongs to a study of shared clonotypes between healthy human individuals. The CDR3 length is 14 residues. V lost 4 bases, J lost 7 bases, and 8 bases stayed unmatched. Germline V gene lookup returns CDR1 SGHDN and CDR2 FVKESK. Sequenced input: memory CD8+ T cells from PBMCs. As to subset: CD45RO+ cells pooled with CCR7-negative TemRA cells. The receptor was isolated from a man aged 18 to 35 in good health. Some clones in this sample may be carry-over from other donors' samples. The J gene is TRBJ1-2, the V gene TRBV14; TRBD1 matches 8 bases. The CDR3 sequence: CASSPRQGYSGYTF. CDR3 DNA: TGTGCCAGCAGCCCAAGACAGGGGTATAGTGGCTACACCTTC.